This TCR beta chain was found in a study of blood T cell repertoires in COVID-19 (dated by TCRdb to 2018 to 2020). About the study as a whole: The collaborator samples originated in the United States, Italy and Spain and spanned the acute and convalescent phases of COVID-19. The prospective study material was composed of cDNA or gDNA derived from T cells, B-cell-depleted T cells, or PBMCs. Deeply sampled blood TCRbeta repertoires from subjects exposed to, actively infected with, or recovered from COVID-19 were included in the dataset. A freely available public database, intended as a resource for researchers studying the immune response to SARS-CoV-2, is where the repertoires were released. Samples were obtained from the ongoing ImmuneRACE study (first 160 participants) and from about 1,300 subjects provided by 6 global collaborators. A de-identified subject ID, COVID-19 status, age in years and sex were almost always included in the sample metadata. HLA class I and class II types, where available, came from metadata supplied by the sample provider rather than from assay-based typing. Broader findings and caveats from the paper: The amount of clinical and demographic metadata varied by source and participant and was provided uncurated.

Note on this clone: Its target antigen remains unknown. No much larger clonotype is one base removed from it; base qualities were not supplied.

Reading the germline V gene (reference sequence) gives CDR1 MNHEY and CDR2 SMNVEV. Cut back by 3 bases and 4 bases, the V and J ends lie 12 bases apart. Reading from cysteine to phenylalanine, the CDR3 counts 15 amino acids. Only the CDR3 DNA stays, 45 bases, in frame from base 1. One collaborating source in Seattle enrolled patients during active infection and followed them longitudinally through the course of disease. Whole blood was collected in K2EDTA tubes by collaborating institutions according to the institutions' own protocols. For TCRbeta analysis, collaborators shipped samples in one of three forms: frozen whole blood, isolated PBMCs, or DNA extracted from either of those sample types. TCRbeta CDR3 regions were amplified from genomic DNA using the immunoSEQ Assay, a bias-controlled multiplex PCR. On the study's bioinformatics: The number of nucleated cells in each sample was estimated from the amplification of reference gene primers within the assay. Sequence reads were collapsed and filtered to measure the absolute abundance of every unique TCRbeta CDR3 rearrangement. For each sample, productive Simpson clonality was calculated by taking the square root of Simpson's diversity index across productive rearrangements. TCRdb's version of the immuneACCESS table is confined to in-frame rearrangements and falls short of the full clone set. An unresolved V gene accounts for under half of the shortfall where checked; the remainder is of unknown origin. V and J calls and clone size are those listed in that table; D and trimming were worked out from the DNA. The table for this sample lists 250,000 or so clones; around 89% of them were counted only once. The leading ten clones occupy around 6.5% of the sample.

The receptor was derived from a woman aged 25-40 years with COVID-19, enrolled during active disease. Rearrangement joined TRBV27 to TRBJ1-4; no confident D gene assignment can be made. Material for sequencing was peripheral blood. CDR3 region: CASSFTPGRNEKLFF. The DNA is TGTGCCAGCAGTTTTACCCCCGGTCGTAATGAAAAACTGTTTTTT.